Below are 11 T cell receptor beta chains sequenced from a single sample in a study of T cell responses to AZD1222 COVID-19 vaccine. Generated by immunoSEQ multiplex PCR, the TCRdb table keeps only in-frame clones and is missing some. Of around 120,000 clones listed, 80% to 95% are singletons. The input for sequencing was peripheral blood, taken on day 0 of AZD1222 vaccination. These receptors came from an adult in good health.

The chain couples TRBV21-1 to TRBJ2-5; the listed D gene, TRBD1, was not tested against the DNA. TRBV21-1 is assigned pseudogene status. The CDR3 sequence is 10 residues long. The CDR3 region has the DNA TGTGCCAGCCAGGGTGGGACCCAGTACTTC. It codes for CASQGGTQYF.

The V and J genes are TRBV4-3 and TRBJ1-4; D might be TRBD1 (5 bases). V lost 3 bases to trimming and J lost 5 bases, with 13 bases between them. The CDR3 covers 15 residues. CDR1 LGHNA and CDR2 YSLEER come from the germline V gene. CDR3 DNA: TGCGCCAGCAGCCAGGGGACTGCCGTAAATGAAAAACTGTTTTTT. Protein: CASSQGTAVNEKLFF.

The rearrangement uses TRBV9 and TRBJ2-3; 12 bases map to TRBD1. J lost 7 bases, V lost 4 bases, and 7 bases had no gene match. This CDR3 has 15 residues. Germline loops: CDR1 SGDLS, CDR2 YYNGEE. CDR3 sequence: CASSPGTGGDYTQYF. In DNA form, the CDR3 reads TGTGCCAGCAGCCCAGGGACAGGGGGCGACTATACGCAGTATTTT.

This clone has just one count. DNA of the CDR3: TGTGCCAGCAGCCCCCGGACAGGGCTAGTGAACACTGAAGCTTTCTTT. Translating it yields CASSPRTGLVNTEAFF. This chain connects TRBV7-8 to TRBJ1-1; TRBD1 matches 8 bases. Germline values: CDR1 SGHVS, CDR2 FQNEAQ. After removal of 5 bases from V and 0 bases from J, the junction contained 8 bases not matched to a gene. The CDR3 has 16 residues.

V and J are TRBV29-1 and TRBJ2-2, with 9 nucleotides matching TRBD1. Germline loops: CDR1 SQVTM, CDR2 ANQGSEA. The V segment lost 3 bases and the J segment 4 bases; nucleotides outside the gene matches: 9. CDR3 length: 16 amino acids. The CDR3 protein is CSVEGDRDDGTGELFF. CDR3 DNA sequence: TGCAGCGTTGAGGGGGACAGGGACGACGGCACCGGGGAGCTGTTTTTT.

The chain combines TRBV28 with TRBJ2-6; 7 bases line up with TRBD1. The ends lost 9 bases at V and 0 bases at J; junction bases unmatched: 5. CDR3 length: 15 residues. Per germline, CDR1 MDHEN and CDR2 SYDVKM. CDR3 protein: CASTGAHSGANVLTF. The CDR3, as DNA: TGTGCCAGTACAGGGGCCCACTCTGGGGCCAACGTCCTGACTTTC.

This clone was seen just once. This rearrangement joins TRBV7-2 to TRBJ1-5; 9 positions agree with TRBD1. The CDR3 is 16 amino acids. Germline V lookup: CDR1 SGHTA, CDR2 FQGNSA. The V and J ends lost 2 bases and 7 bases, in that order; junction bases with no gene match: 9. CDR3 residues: CASSLRTGVGGQPQHF. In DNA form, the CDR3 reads TGTGCCAGCAGCTTAAGGACAGGGGTAGGAGGCCAGCCCCAGCATTTT.

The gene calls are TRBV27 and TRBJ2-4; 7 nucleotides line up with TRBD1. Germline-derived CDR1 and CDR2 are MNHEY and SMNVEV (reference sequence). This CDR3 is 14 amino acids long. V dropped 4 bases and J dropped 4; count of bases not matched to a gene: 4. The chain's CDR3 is CASSWGQRKNIQYF. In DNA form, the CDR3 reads TGTGCCAGCAGTTGGGGACAGAGAAAAAACATTCAGTACTTC.

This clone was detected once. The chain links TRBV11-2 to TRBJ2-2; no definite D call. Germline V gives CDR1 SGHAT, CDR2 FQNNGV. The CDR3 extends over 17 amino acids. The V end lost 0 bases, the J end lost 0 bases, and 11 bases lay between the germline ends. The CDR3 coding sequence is TGTGCCAGCAGCTTAGATTTAGGGCGCTCGAACACCGGGGAGCTGTTTTTT. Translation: CASSLDLGRSNTGELFF.

The CDR3 nucleotides read TGTGCCAGCAGTTTTCCGAGACAGGGACAGATTGCTAGCAATCAGCCCCAGCATTTT. Translation gives CASSFPRQGQIASNQPQHF. This chain connects TRBV27 to TRBJ1-5, with 7 bases matching TRBD1. This CDR3 contains 19 residues. Trimming at V came to 3 bases and at J to 0 bases, leaving 14 bases not matched to a gene. CDR1 and CDR2 (germline): MNHEY, SMNVEV (reference sequence).

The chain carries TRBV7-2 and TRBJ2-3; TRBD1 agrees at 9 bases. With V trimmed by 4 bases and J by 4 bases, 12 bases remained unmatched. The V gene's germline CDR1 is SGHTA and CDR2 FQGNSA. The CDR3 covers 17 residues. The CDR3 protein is CASSSTRDRVIADTQYF. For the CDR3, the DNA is TGTGCCAGCAGCTCAACGCGGGACAGGGTAATCGCAGATACGCAGTATTTT.